This is a list of T cell receptor beta chains from one sample in a study of cytomegalovirus exposure and HLA in healthy donors. The table came from immunoSEQ multiplex PCR; TCRdb's copy has only in-frame clones and leaves some out. The sample lists under 200,000 clones; 75% to 85% were seen once. The sample consisted of PBMCs. These receptors were collected from a girl aged 2 to 9 in good health and CMV-seropositive. Both conserved end residues are part of each CDR3. A D gene is named only where the DNA matches it firmly. Some rows have no size entry. The others give once, few or many, or a class for an expanded clone.

j_call clone_size v_call d_call cdr3_aa cdr3_nt
TRBJ2-3 few TRBV15 TRBD2 CATSRGSGSGADTQYF TGTGCCACCAGCAGGGGTAGCGGGAGCGGGGCAGATACGCAGTATTTT
TRBJ1-4 - TRBV7-2 - CASSLDPQFNEKLFF TGTGCCAGCAGCTTAGACCCACAGTTTAATGAAAAACTGTTTTTT
TRBJ1-1 - TRBV29-1 TRBD1 CSVARGQGSTEAFF TGCAGCGTTGCGAGGGGACAGGGGAGCACTGAAGCTTTCTTT
TRBJ2-3 - TRBV29-1 TRBD2 CSVESSGRTSDTQYF TGCAGCGTTGAAAGCAGCGGGAGGACCTCAGATACGCAGTATTTT
TRBJ2-7 - TRBV19 TRBD2 CASSAEGGLAYEQYF TGTGCCAGTAGCGCAGAGGGAGGGTTAGCCTACGAGCAGTACTTC
TRBJ2-3 - TRBV30 TRBD2 CAWRVRLSGRASNTQYF TGTGCCTGGAGGGTGCGACTTAGCGGGAGGGCTTCAAATACGCAGTATTTT
TRBJ2-2 - TRBV28 - CASSLRQYANTGELFF TGTGCCAGCAGTTTAAGACAGTACGCGAACACCGGGGAGCTGTTTTTT
TRBJ1-1 - TRBV6-5 - CASSYKVRFYTEAFF TGTGCCAGCAGTTATAAAGTCAGGTTTTACACTGAAGCTTTCTTT
TRBJ2-3 - TRBV29-1 - CSGRGMVLGDTQYF TGCAGCGGGCGGGGAATGGTATTGGGAGATACGCAGTATTTT
TRBJ2-7 once TRBV30 TRBD2 CAWRRAGGAYEQYF TGTGCCTGGAGGAGGGCGGGAGGGGCCTACGAGCAGTACTTC
TRBJ1-1 - TRBV15 - CATSRDRGRNTEAFF TGTGCCACCAGCAGAGATCGGGGTAGAAACACTGAAGCTTTCTTT
TRBJ2-3 - TRBV27 TRBD2 CASSLRRLGSGRRTDTQYF TGTGCCAGCAGTCTCAGGCGGTTGGGGAGCGGGAGGCGCACAGATACGCAGTATTTT
TRBJ2-7 - TRBV5-8 TRBD2 CASSFVGAGLAGDEQYF TGTGCCAGCAGCTTCGTTGGAGCGGGACTAGCGGGAGACGAGCAGTACTTC
TRBJ2-7 - TRBV5-5 TRBD1 CASIRGQGAGYEQYF TGTGCCAGCATCAGGGGACAGGGGGCAGGGTACGAGCAGTACTTC
TRBJ2-1 - TRBV15 TRBD1 CATSRGGTGAYNEQFF TGTGCCACCAGCAGAGGAGGGACAGGGGCCTACAATGAGCAGTTCTTC
TRBJ2-1 once TRBV30 TRBD1 CAWSAQGGTYNEQFF TGTGCCTGGAGTGCACAGGGGGGCACCTACAATGAGCAGTTCTTC
TRBJ1-5 - TRBV27 TRBD1 CASSLGDRHNQPQHF TGTGCCAGCAGTCTGGGGGACAGACACAATCAGCCCCAGCATTTT
TRBJ1-1 - TRBV10-3 - CAITIQGSNTEAFF TGTGCCATCACGATCCAGGGGTCGAACACTGAAGCTTTCTTT
TRBJ2-1 - TRBV27 TRBD2 CASSLSGQSSGNEQFF TGTGCCAGCAGTTTATCGGGGCAATCTAGCGGCAATGAGCAGTTCTTC
TRBJ2-2 once TRBV4-1 TRBD1 CASRPGQGTGELFF TGCGCCAGCAGGCCGGGACAGGGGACCGGGGAGCTGTTTTTT
TRBJ2-7 - TRBV10-3 TRBD1 CAISSSPRDRVIAYEQYF TGTGCCATCAGTTCCTCCCCCCGGGACAGGGTAATTGCCTACGAGCAGTACTTC
TRBJ2-1 few TRBV4-1 - CASSLNSREASYNEQFF TGCGCCAGCAGCCTTAATAGTAGGGAGGCCTCCTACAATGAGCAGTTCTTC
TRBJ2-3 once TRBV7-9 - CASSLGANTDTQYF TGTGCCAGCAGCTTAGGGGCAAACACAGATACGCAGTATTTT
TRBJ1-2 - TRBV29-1 TRBD1 CSVEAPQARDRAYGYTF TGCAGCGTTGAGGCCCCCCAGGCCCGGGACAGGGCCTATGGCTACACCTTC
TRBJ2-2 - TRBV5-4 TRBD1 CASSLQGFYVTGELFF TGTGCCAGCAGCTTACAGGGGTTCTACGTCACCGGGGAGCTGTTTTTT
TRBJ2-3 few TRBV4-1 - CASSQVGIGKEDTQYF TGCGCCAGCAGCCAAGTTGGTATCGGGAAGGAAGATACGCAGTATTTT
TRBJ1-5 - TRBV5-5 - CASSAGRYGQPQHF TGTGCCAGCAGCGCGGGGAGGTACGGTCAGCCCCAGCATTTT
TRBJ1-1 - TRBV5-6 - CASSLNTEAFF TGTGCCAGCAGCCTCAACACTGAAGCTTTCTTT
TRBJ2-2 - TRBV6-5 - CASSYRARAYTGELFF TGTGCCAGCAGTTACAGGGCGCGGGCTTACACCGGGGAGCTGTTTTTT
TRBJ2-1 - TRBV27 TRBD1 CASSFGTGLYNEQFF TGTGCCAGCAGTTTTGGGACAGGGCTCTACAATGAGCAGTTCTTC
TRBJ1-2 - TRBV5-1 TRBD1 CASSGLGGAEVWTYGYTF TGCGCCAGCAGCGGGCTAGGGGGCGCGGAAGTTTGGACCTATGGCTACACCTTC
TRBJ2-1 - TRBV6-4 - CASSEHGGSYNEQFF TGTGCCAGCAGTGAACATGGCGGGTCCTACAATGAGCAGTTCTTC
TRBJ2-2 - TRBV2 - CASSPGTFTGELFF TGTGCCAGCAGTCCCGGGACTTTCACCGGGGAGCTGTTTTTT
TRBJ1-4 - TRBV28 - CASSLSEKLFF TGTGCCAGCAGCCTCTCCGAAAAACTGTTTTTT
TRBJ1-2 - TRBV5-1 TRBD1 CASSSSRTGNYGYTF TGCGCCAGCAGCTCGTCCAGGACAGGGAACTATGGCTACACCTTC
TRBJ2-7 - TRBV4-1 - CASSLAGASSYEQYF TGCGCCAGCAGCCTTGCAGGGGCCAGCTCCTACGAGCAGTACTTC
TRBJ1-5 - TRBV12-5 - CASVGQFSNQPQHF TGTGCTAGTGTCGGACAGTTTAGCAATCAGCCCCAGCATTTT